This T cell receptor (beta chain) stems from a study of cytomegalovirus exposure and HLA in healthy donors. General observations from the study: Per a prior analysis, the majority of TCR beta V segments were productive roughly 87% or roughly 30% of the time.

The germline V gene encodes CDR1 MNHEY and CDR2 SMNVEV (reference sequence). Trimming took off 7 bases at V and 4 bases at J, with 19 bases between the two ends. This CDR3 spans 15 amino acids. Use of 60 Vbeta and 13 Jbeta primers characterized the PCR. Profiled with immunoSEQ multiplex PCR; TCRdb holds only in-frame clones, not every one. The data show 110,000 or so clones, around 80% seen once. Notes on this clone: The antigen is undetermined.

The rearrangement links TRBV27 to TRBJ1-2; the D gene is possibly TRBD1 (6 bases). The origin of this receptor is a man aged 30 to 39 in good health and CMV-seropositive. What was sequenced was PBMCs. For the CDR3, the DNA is TGTGCCAGCACCCAAGTTGGCGGGGGCAGCTATGGCTACACCTTC. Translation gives CASTQVGGGSYGYTF.